A selection of T cell receptor beta chains follows, all from one sample in a study of OX40 agonist ivuxolimab in advanced cancers. The assay was immunoSEQ multiplex PCR, and TCRdb's table has in-frame clones only and misses some. The table lists 98,000 or so clones, 89% of them singletons. The sequenced sample was CD4+ or CD8+ T cells sorted from blood, obtained in a trial of the OX40 agonist ivuxolimab. Receptors were obtained from an adult with an advanced solid tumor such as melanoma, head and neck, liver or kidney cancer. CDR3s include the opening cysteine and the closing phenylalanine or tryptophan. D genes are given only for firm matches. Expanded clones get a size class; other rows say once, few or many, or leave the size out.

NA	TRBV7-9	few	TRBJ2-7	CASSLTTSSYEQYF	TGTGCCAGCAGCTTGACGACTAGCTCCTACGAGCAGTACTTC
TRBD1	TRBV4-1	NA	TRBJ1-4	CASSSGQGATNEKLFF	TGCGCCAGCAGCTCGGGACAGGGGGCTACTAATGAAAAACTGTTTTTT
NA	TRBV19	NA	TRBJ2-5	CASSIQILQETQYF	TGTGCCAGTAGTATACAGATTCTCCAAGAGACCCAGTACTTC
NA	TRBV27	NA	TRBJ2-5	CASSRGGTQYF	TGTGCCAGCAGTCGAGGGGGGACCCAGTACTTC
TRBD1	TRBV19	NA	TRBJ2-1	CASSTQGAWQFF	TGTGCCAGTAGTACTCAGGGGGCTTGGCAGTTCTTC
NA	TRBV6-6	NA	TRBJ1-1	CASSGTQNTEAFF	TGTGCCAGCAGTGGGACACAGAACACTGAAGCTTTCTTT
NA	TRBV7-2	NA	TRBJ1-2	CASSLVVGDGYTF	TGTGCCAGCAGCTTAGTAGTTGGGGATGGCTACACCTTC
TRBD2	TRBV28	NA	TRBJ2-7	CASSDPGLADSYEQYF	TGTGCCAGCAGTGACCCCGGGCTAGCGGACTCCTACGAGCAGTACTTC
NA	TRBV30	NA	TRBJ2-7	CAWSNRLATYEQYF	TGTGCCTGGAGTAACAGGCTAGCGACCTACGAGCAGTACTTC
NA	TRBV11-1	NA	TRBJ2-4	CASSLVGSKNIQYF	TGTGCCAGCAGCTTAGTGGGTTCCAAAAACATTCAGTACTTC
TRBD1	TRBV5-1	NA	TRBJ2-3	CASRDRAWSTDTQYF	TGCGCCAGCAGGGACAGGGCGTGGAGCACAGATACGCAGTATTTT
NA	TRBV28	NA	TRBJ2-5	CASSSLAEVGPIKTQYF	TGTGCCAGCAGTTCGTTAGCGGAAGTTGGCCCAATAAAGACCCAGTACTTC
NA	TRBV6-6	NA	TRBJ1-3	CASSLGGTGNTIYF	TGTGCCAGCAGTTTGGGAGGAACTGGAAACACCATATATTTT
TRBD2	TRBV29-1	NA	TRBJ2-5	CSVDYGGLGETQYF	TGCAGCGTTGACTACGGGGGGTTAGGGGAGACCCAGTACTTC
NA	TRBV19	NA	TRBJ1-2	CASSISRDVNYGYTF	TGTGCCAGTAGTATCTCCCGGGACGTCAACTATGGCTACACCTTC
TRBD2	TRBV18	once	TRBJ2-5	CASSPEAGASQETQYF	TGTGCCAGCTCACCAGAAGCGGGGGCATCCCAAGAGACCCAGTACTTC
TRBD2	TRBV19	NA	TRBJ2-1	CASNGGESSYNEQFF	TGTGCCAGTAACGGGGGGGAGAGCTCCTACAATGAGCAGTTCTTC
NA	TRBV7-7	NA	TRBJ2-1	CASSPWADAEQFF	TGTGCTAGCAGCCCGTGGGCCGATGCTGAGCAGTTCTTC
NA	TRBV7-9	many	TRBJ1-3	CASNPGQDSGNTIYF	TGTGCCAGCAACCCAGGACAAGACTCTGGAAACACCATATATTTT
NA	TRBV2	NA	TRBJ1-3	CASSDRYTIYF	TGTGCCAGCAGTGACCGTTACACCATATATTTT
NA	TRBV12-5	NA	TRBJ2-5	CASGLSKGETQYF	TGTGCTAGTGGTCTCTCAAAGGGGGAGACCCAGTACTTC
NA	TRBV7-3	NA	TRBJ2-5	CASSPADQETQYF	TGTGCCAGCAGTCCAGCGGATCAAGAGACCCAGTACTTC